This TCR beta chain derives from a study of early T cells in non-severe SARS-CoV-2 infection. Each cDNA molecule carried a unique molecular identifier. TCRdb re-analysed the 5' RACE reads in MiXCR, keeping a single row per CDR3 protein. The data contain around 50,000 distinct CDR3 sequences, around 5.6% of them singletons. The length of the CDR3 is 17 residues. From germline, CDR1 is SGHKS and CDR2 YYEKEE (reference sequence). Trimming stripped 0 bases from V and 1 base from J, with 14 bases between. Regarding the study as a whole: Anti-spike CD8 responses were favored by VDJdb matching, which missed private and CD4 specificities.

This clonotype was recorded many times. The antigen is undetermined. Sequenced sample: whole blood. The sequence derives from an adult who was a healthcare worker with PCR-confirmed SARS-CoV-2 infection or an uninfected control (not recorded which). The V call is TRBV5-5, the J call TRBJ1-5, with TRBD1 as a possible D gene (5 bases). The CDR3 here is CASSLEVLAGSNQPQHF. In DNA, the CDR3 is TGTGCCAGCAGCTTGGAGGTTTTGGCAGGGAGCAATCAGCCCCAGCATTTT.